Listed here are 22 T cell receptor beta chains from one sample, sequenced in a study of cytomegalovirus exposure and HLA in healthy donors. The PCR employed 60 Vbeta primers together with 13 Jbeta primers. The repertoire was sequenced with immunoSEQ multiplex PCR; TCRdb's copy has only in-frame clones and lacks some. The data contain about 80,000 clones, less than 85% of them singletons. Sequencing used PBMCs. All receptors come from a human donor in good health.

V is TRBV10-2 and J is TRBJ1-2; no firm D call. CDR3 length: 15 amino acids. The germline V gene has CDR1 WSHSY and CDR2 SAAADI. V lost 2 bases, J lost 0 bases, and 10 bases lay in between. CDR3 protein: CASSEQVLSNYGYTF. CDR3 bases: TGCGCCAGCAGTGAGCAGGTGCTCTCTAACTATGGCTACACCTTC.

Note on this clone: A junction end diverges from the germline sequence, so it may reflect a read error. The chain is built from TRBV7-2 and TRBJ1-6; 8 bases fit TRBD1. Germline V CDR1 and CDR2: SGHTA, FQGNSA. The CDR3 spans 15 residues. CDR3 loop: CASRGETGDNSPLNF. The CDR3 DNA sequence: TGTGCCAGCAGGGGGGAGACAGGGGATAATTCACCCCTCAACTTT.

The V call is TRBV5-1, the J call TRBJ2-3; 14 nucleotides align to TRBD2. The CDR3 has 18 residues. From germline, CDR1 is SGHRS and CDR2 YFSETQ. V shed 4 bases, J shed 0 bases, and the junction held 7 bases outside the gene matches. CDR3 sequence (DNA): TGCGCCAGCAGCCCGACTAGCGGGGGGGATTTTAGCACAGATACGCAGTATTTT. Encoded protein: CASSPTSGGDFSTDTQYF.

This sequence joins TRBV6-5 and TRBJ2-1; 8 nucleotides match TRBD2. Germline CDR1 is MNHEY and CDR2 is SVGAGI. The CDR3 is made up of 15 amino acids. The V segment lost 1 base and the J segment 4 bases; nucleotides outside the gene matches: 3. CDR3 nucleotide sequence: TGTGCCAGCAGTTACTTGGGCGGGGGGTACAATGAGCAGTTCTTC. Amino acid sequence: CASSYLGGGYNEQFF.

The J gene is TRBJ1-1, the V gene TRBV6-5; D remains ambiguous. Trimming shortened V by 0 bases and J by 10 bases, and 9 bases separated the two germline ends. The CDR3 has 12 residues. Germline-derived CDR1 and CDR2 are MNHEY and SVGAGI. CDR3 bases: TGTGCCAGCAGTTACTCGTCCTTCGGAGCTTTCTTT. It specifies CASSYSSFGAFF.

The chain joins TRBV30 to TRBJ1-5, with 7 bases identical to TRBD1. CDR3 length: 13 amino acids. In germline, CDR1 is GTSNPN, CDR2 SVGIG (reference sequence). V was clipped by 1 base and J by 6 bases; unmatched bases: 3. The CDR3 nucleotides read TGTGCCTGGAGTGGACAGGGTACTCAGCCCCAGCATTTT. Translated: CAWSGQGTQPQHF.

About this clone: The junction departs from the called germline gene at one end, perhaps through a read error. The chain combines TRBV6-4 with TRBJ1-5; 7 positions match TRBD1. The germline gives CDR1 MRHNA, CDR2 SNTAGT. There are 15 residues in the CDR3. CDR3 in amino acids: CASSGGQFSNQPQNF. DNA for the CDR3: TGTGCCAGCAGTGGGGGACAGTTTAGCAATCAGCCCCAGAATTTT.

The V call is TRBV7-2, the J call TRBJ1-5; 9 bases agree with TRBD1. Germline V lookup: CDR1 SGHTA, CDR2 FQGNSA. V lost 3 bases to trimming and J lost 6 bases; unmatched junction nucleotides: 6. The CDR3 is 15 residues long. The CDR3 is CASSLDRGRGQPQHF. The CDR3 DNA reads as TGTGCCAGCAGCTTGGACAGGGGTAGGGGTCAGCCCCAGCATTTT.

The V gene is TRBV18, the J gene TRBJ1-1; D not resolved. The CDR3 runs 14 residues. CDR1 KGHSH and CDR2 LQKENI come from the germline V gene. Trimming left V 2 bases short and J 2 bases short, with 9 bases between. CDR3 DNA sequence: TGTGCCAGCTCACCAGACGAGGGTAACACTGAAGCTTTCTTT. Translation gives CASSPDEGNTEAFF.

The chain employs TRBV2 and TRBJ2-7, with 9 bases matching TRBD1. Germline V gives CDR1 SNHLY, CDR2 FYNNEI. This CDR3 has 14 amino acids. V lost 6 bases, J lost 5 bases, and 8 bases stayed unmatched. The chain's CDR3 is CASRPTGGGDEQYF. CDR3 nucleotides: TGTGCCAGCAGACCCACAGGGGGCGGCGACGAGCAGTACTTC. The full variable domain, in which reference TRBV2 and TRBJ2-7 provide the parts outside the CDR3, is EPEVTQTPSHQVTQMGQEVILRCVPISNHLYFYWYRQILGQKVEFLVSFYNNEISEKSEIFDDQFSVERPDGSNFTLKIRSTKLEDSAMYFCASRPTGGGDEQYFGPGTRLTVT.

The chain uses TRBV7-2 and TRBJ2-6, with TRBD1 as a possible D gene (6 bases). The V end lost 4 bases, the J end lost 2 bases, and 9 bases lay between the germline ends. CDR3 length: 15 amino acids. Germline V gene sequence: CDR1 SGHTA, CDR2 FQGNSA. The CDR3 bases are TGTGCCAGCAGCTCTTCAGGGGCTGGGGCCAACGTCCTGACTTTC. Translated, it gives CASSSSGAGANVLTF.

CDR3 protein: CASSQEGAQGQPQHF. The DNA for the CDR3 is TGCGCCAGCAGCCAGGAGGGGGCCCAAGGTCAGCCCCAGCATTTT. The chain combines TRBV4-1 with TRBJ1-5; 7 positions agree with TRBD1. The germline V gene encodes CDR1 MGHRA and CDR2 YSYEKL. The V gene end was trimmed by 3 bases and the J gene end by 6 bases; junction bases not matched to a gene: 8. This CDR3 spans 15 amino acids.

The rearrangement uses TRBV2 and TRBJ2-7, with TRBD2 identical over 7 bases. From germline, CDR1 is SNHLY and CDR2 FYNNEI. CDR3 length: 14 residues. Germline trimming cut 7 bases from V and 0 bases from J; bases unmatched to any gene: 6. CDR3 amino acids: CASKSGVASYEQYF. In nucleotides, the CDR3 is TGTGCCAGCAAGAGCGGGGTTGCCTCCTACGAGCAGTACTTC.

The V and J genes are TRBV7-8 and TRBJ2-7; 10 bases map to TRBD1. V lost 2 bases and J lost 9; bases outside the gene matches: 10. This CDR3 has 15 residues. CDR1 SGHVS and CDR2 FQNEAQ come from the germline V gene. The CDR3 loop reads CASSLSGTGASVQYF. The CDR3 bases are TGTGCCAGCAGCTTATCCGGGACAGGGGCCTCAGTGCAGTACTTC.

V is TRBV5-4 and J is TRBJ2-1; 9 bases agree with TRBD2. Unmatched junction bases numbered 10, after V lost 4 bases and J lost 2 bases. This CDR3 contains 17 residues. Germline V gene data show CDR1 as SGHNT and CDR2 as YYREEE (reference sequence). CDR3: CASSPPRSGGAYNEQFF. CDR3 nucleotides: TGTGCCAGCAGCCCACCCCGTAGCGGGGGCGCCTACAATGAGCAGTTCTTC.

CDR3 sequence reads: CATHLRGRSDEQFF. The CDR3 nucleotides are TGTGCCACCCACTTGCGGGGGAGGTCGGATGAGCAGTTCTTC. The rearrangement links TRBV6-5 to TRBJ2-1; 7 nucleotides line up with TRBD2. The V gene end was trimmed by 10 bases and the J gene end by 8 bases; junction bases not matched to a gene: 14. CDR1 and CDR2 (germline): MNHEY, SVGAGI. The CDR3 has 14 residues.

The CDR3: CASSYGPETQYF. The DNA of the CDR3 is TGTGCCAGCAGTTACGGCCCAGAGACCCAGTACTTC. The genes are TRBV6-5 and TRBJ2-5, with unresolved D. Trimming shortened V by 2 bases and J by 4 bases, and 5 bases separated the two germline ends. This CDR3 spans 12 amino acids. Germline V gene data show CDR1 as MNHEY and CDR2 as SVGAGI.

This sequence joins TRBV27 and TRBJ1-2, with TRBD1 identical over 8 bases. The germline CDR1 and CDR2 sequences are MNHEY and SMNVEV (reference sequence). CDR3 length: 15 residues. Trimming removed 0 bases from V and 7 bases from J; junction bases left unmatched: 7. The DNA of the CDR3 is TGTGCCAGCAGTTTATCGGCCCAGGGGGCTACTGGCTACACCTTC. Translation: CASSLSAQGATGYTF.

Points on this clone: At one end, the junction sequence differs from germline, possibly due to a read error. V and J are TRBV7-2 and TRBJ2-1; 10 bases are shared with TRBD1. Germline values: CDR1 SGHTA, CDR2 FQGNSA. CDR3 length: 12 residues. The chain's CDR3 is CASSLGGQGRVF. DNA of the CDR3: TGTGCCAGCAGCTTAGGGGGACAGGGGAGGGTCTTC.

The genes are TRBV27 and TRBJ1-5; D perhaps matches TRBD1 (6 bases). This CDR3 has 13 amino acids. The V gene's germline CDR1 is MNHEY and CDR2 SMNVEV (reference sequence). V was trimmed by 1 base and J by 8 bases, leaving 9 bases between them. The CDR3, as DNA: TGTGCCAGCAGTTTATATTCAGGGGAGCCCCAGCATTTT. Its protein is CASSLYSGEPQHF.

The J gene is TRBJ2-7, the V gene TRBV6-5; no reliable D call. The germline V gene encodes CDR1 MNHEY and CDR2 SVGAGI. Deletions cut 5 bases from V and 0 bases from J, with 14 bases between. The CDR3 has 15 residues. The CDR3 loop reads CASSLEYSSSYEQYF. The DNA for the CDR3 is TGTGCCAGCAGTCTCGAATACAGTAGCTCCTACGAGCAGTACTTC.

V usage is TRBV29-1 and J usage is TRBJ1-2, with TRBD1 matching over 11 bases. Germline assignment: CDR1 SQVTM and CDR2 ANQGSEA. J lost 8 bases, V lost 7 bases, and 6 bases had no gene match. There are 12 residues in the CDR3. The chain's CDR3 is CSARDRGFGYTF. CDR3 DNA: TGCAGCGCCCGGGACAGGGGGTTCGGCTACACCTTC.